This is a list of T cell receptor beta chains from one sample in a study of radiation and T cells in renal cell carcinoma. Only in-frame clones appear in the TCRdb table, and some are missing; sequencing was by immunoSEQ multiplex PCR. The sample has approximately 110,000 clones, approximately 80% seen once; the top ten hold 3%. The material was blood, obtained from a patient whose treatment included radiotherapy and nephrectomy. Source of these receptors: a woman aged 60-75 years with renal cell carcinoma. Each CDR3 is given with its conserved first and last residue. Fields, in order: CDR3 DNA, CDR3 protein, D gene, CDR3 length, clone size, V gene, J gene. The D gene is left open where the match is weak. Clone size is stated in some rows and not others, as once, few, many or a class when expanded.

CDR3 DNA: TGTGCCAGCAGTGAAGCGCTTCTGGGAAGGGGGAAGGGTGGCTACACCTTC; CDR3 protein: CASSEALLGRGKGGYTF; D gene: NA; CDR3 length: 17; clone size: once; V gene: TRBV6-1; J gene: TRBJ1-2
CDR3 DNA: TGTGCCAGCAGCTTTCTAGACAGTGAAGCTTTCTTT; CDR3 protein: CASSFLDSEAFF; D gene: NA; CDR3 length: 12; clone size: NA; V gene: TRBV6-1; J gene: TRBJ1-1
CDR3 DNA: TGTGCCAGCAGCGTAGCTGGACAGGAGAGAGGAGGCTACACCTTC; CDR3 protein: CASSVAGQERGGYTF; D gene: TRBD1; CDR3 length: 15; clone size: few; V gene: TRBV9; J gene: TRBJ1-2
CDR3 DNA: TGTGCCAGCAGCTTCATGGGCGGGAACACTGAAGCTTTCTTT; CDR3 protein: CASSFMGGNTEAFF; D gene: NA; CDR3 length: 14; clone size: NA; V gene: TRBV5-4; J gene: TRBJ1-1
CDR3 DNA: TGTGCCAGCAGTACAATTCCTCAGGGGATGAGGCAGTATTTT; CDR3 protein: CASSTIPQGMRQYF; D gene: NA; CDR3 length: 14; clone size: NA; V gene: TRBV27; J gene: TRBJ2-3
CDR3 DNA: TGTGCCAGCAGCCCTAATGGGTATGGCTACACCTTC; CDR3 protein: CASSPNGYGYTF; D gene: NA; CDR3 length: 12; clone size: NA; V gene: TRBV5-4; J gene: TRBJ1-2
CDR3 DNA: TGTGCCAGCAGTTTACCGCAGGCAATCGTGGGAGCTTTCTTT; CDR3 protein: CASSLPQAIVGAFF; D gene: NA; CDR3 length: 14; clone size: once; V gene: TRBV28; J gene: TRBJ1-1
CDR3 DNA: TGTGCCAGCAGCCCGAACGAGGGGGCTGCTGAAAAACTGTTTTTT; CDR3 protein: CASSPNEGAAEKLFF; D gene: TRBD1; CDR3 length: 15; clone size: NA; V gene: TRBV7-6; J gene: TRBJ1-4
CDR3 DNA: TGTGCCAGTAGTTGGCGGTTGAGGGGAAAAGCCCACCTAAGCACAGATACGCAGTATTTT; CDR3 protein: CASSWRLRGKAHLSTDTQYF; D gene: NA; CDR3 length: 20; clone size: NA; V gene: TRBV19; J gene: TRBJ2-3
CDR3 DNA: TGTGCCAGCAGTGGGGGGCTAGGGGCTTTCTTT; CDR3 protein: CASSGGLGAFF; D gene: NA; CDR3 length: 11; clone size: NA; V gene: TRBV25-1; J gene: TRBJ1-1
CDR3 DNA: TGTGCCAGCAGCGAAGGGGCCAGCTATGGCTACACCTTC; CDR3 protein: CASSEGASYGYTF; D gene: NA; CDR3 length: 13; clone size: NA; V gene: TRBV2; J gene: TRBJ1-2
CDR3 DNA: TGTGCCAGTAGTCCTCGGGCTAGCGGGGGTCCCAGCAATGAGCAGTTCTTC; CDR3 protein: CASSPRASGGPSNEQFF; D gene: TRBD2; CDR3 length: 17; clone size: NA; V gene: TRBV19; J gene: TRBJ2-1
CDR3 DNA: TGTGCCAGCAGCCCGTGGGACAGCACTAACTATGGCTACACCTTC; CDR3 protein: CASSPWDSTNYGYTF; D gene: TRBD1; CDR3 length: 15; clone size: NA; V gene: TRBV9; J gene: TRBJ1-2
CDR3 DNA: TGTGCCATCAGTGAGGTAATCACAGAAACAGATAATGAGCAGTTCTTC; CDR3 protein: CAISEVITETDNEQFF; D gene: NA; CDR3 length: 16; clone size: NA; V gene: TRBV10-3; J gene: TRBJ2-1
CDR3 DNA: TGTGCCAGCTCCCCGGGCCAGGGGTTAGAGGCTTTCTTT; CDR3 protein: CASSPGQGLEAFF; D gene: NA; CDR3 length: 13; clone size: NA; V gene: TRBV9; J gene: TRBJ1-1
CDR3 DNA: TGTGCCAGCAGTGAACTCGGTAACACCGGGGAGCTGTTTTTT; CDR3 protein: CASSELGNTGELFF; D gene: NA; CDR3 length: 14; clone size: NA; V gene: TRBV2; J gene: TRBJ2-2
CDR3 DNA: TGTGCCAGCAGCCCTTCGGGACAGGGAAATTGGTACGAGCAGTACTTC; CDR3 protein: CASSPSGQGNWYEQYF; D gene: TRBD1; CDR3 length: 16; clone size: NA; V gene: TRBV11-2; J gene: TRBJ2-7